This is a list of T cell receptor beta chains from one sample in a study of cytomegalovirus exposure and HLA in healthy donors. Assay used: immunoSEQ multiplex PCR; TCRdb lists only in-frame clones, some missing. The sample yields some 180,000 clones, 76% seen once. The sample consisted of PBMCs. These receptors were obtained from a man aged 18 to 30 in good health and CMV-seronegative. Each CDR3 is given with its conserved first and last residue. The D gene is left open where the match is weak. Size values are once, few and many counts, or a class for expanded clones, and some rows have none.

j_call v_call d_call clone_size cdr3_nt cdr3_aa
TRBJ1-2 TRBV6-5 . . TGTGCCAGCAGTAAGGGACACCACAACTATGGCTACACCTTC CASSKGHHNYGYTF
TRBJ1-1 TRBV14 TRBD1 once TGTGCCAGCAGCCTACTGACAGGGTTGAGCACTGAAGCTTTCTTT CASSLLTGLSTEAFF
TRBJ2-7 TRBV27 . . TGTGCCAGCAGTTTCCAGGTCTCCTACGAGCAGTACTTC CASSFQVSYEQYF
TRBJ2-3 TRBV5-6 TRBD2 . TGTGCCAGCAGCTTGCCGGGAGGGCCCGCAGATACGCAGTATTTT CASSLPGGPADTQYF
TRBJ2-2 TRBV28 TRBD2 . TGTGCCAGCAGTCCCCCGGGACTAGCGGGGGGGCCGGGTGGGGAGCTGTTTTTT CASSPPGLAGGPGGELFF
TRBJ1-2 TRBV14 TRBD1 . TGTGCCAGCAGCCTCGGACAGGTGTTTGGCTACACCTTC CASSLGQVFGYTF
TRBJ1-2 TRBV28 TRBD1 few TGTGCCAGCAGTACCCCCCGGGACAGGGTCCTTTATGGCTACACCTTC CASSTPRDRVLYGYTF
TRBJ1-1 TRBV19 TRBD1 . TGTGCCAGTAGTACTCAGACAGGGGATGCTTTCTTT CASSTQTGDAFF
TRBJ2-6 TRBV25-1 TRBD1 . TGTGCCAGCAGTGAGCCAGGGGGTGGCAACGTCCTGACTTTC CASSEPGGGNVLTF
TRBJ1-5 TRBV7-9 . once TGTGCCAGCAGCCTGGGCGAAGATAGCAATCAGCCCCAGCATTTT CASSLGEDSNQPQHF
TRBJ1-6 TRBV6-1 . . TGTGCCAGCAGTGAAGGGGGCAGGAGCTCCTATAATTCACCCCTCCACTTT CASSEGGRSSYNSPLHF
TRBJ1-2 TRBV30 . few TGTGCCTGGGGGCCGTCGTACGGCTACACCTTC CAWGPSYGYTF
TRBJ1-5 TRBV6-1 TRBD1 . TGTGCCAGCAGTGTGGGGACAGGGGTCCAGCCCCAGCATTTT CASSVGTGVQPQHF
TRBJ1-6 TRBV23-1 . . TGCGCCAAGTTACCGGGGGGGGACGAGTCTACCGGGGGTTCACCCCTCCACTTT CAKLPGGDESTGGSPLHF
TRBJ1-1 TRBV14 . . TGTGCCAGCAGCCAAGGTTTCTTCACTGAAGCTTTCTTT CASSQGFFTEAFF
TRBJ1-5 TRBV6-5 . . TGTGCCAGCAGTGAAAGCGGCAATCAGCCCCAGCATTTT CASSESGNQPQHF
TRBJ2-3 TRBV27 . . TGTGCCAGCAGTTACCAGGGCCTAAAGGAACAGTATTTT CASSYQGLKEQYF
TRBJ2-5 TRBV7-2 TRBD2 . TGTGCCAGCGGCAGCGGGGGGGCGTCGGAGACCCAGTACTTC CASGSGGASETQYF
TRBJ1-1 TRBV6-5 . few TGTGCCAGCAGTCCGGGGTCGAACACTGAAGCTTTCTTT CASSPGSNTEAFF
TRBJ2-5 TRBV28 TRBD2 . TGTGCCAGCAGCCTAGGGCTAGCGGCCGTGCAAGAGACCCAGTACTTC CASSLGLAAVQETQYF
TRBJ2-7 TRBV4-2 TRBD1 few TGTGCCAGCAGCCAAGCGGGACAGGGCCCCTACGAGCAGTACTTC CASSQAGQGPYEQYF
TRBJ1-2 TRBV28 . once TGTGCCAGCAGCTTGAACCAGGGCTACACCTTC CASSLNQGYTF